This T cell receptor (beta chain) emerged from a study of blood T cell repertoires in COVID-19. Background on the study: Donors in the United States, Italy and Spain gave samples during acute or convalescent COVID-19. From T cells, B-cell-depleted T cells, or PBMCs came the material, which was cDNA or gDNA.

Authors' processing steps: By means of reference gene primer amplification, nucleated cell counts were estimated. Produced via immunoSEQ multiplex PCR; TCRdb's table is partial and in-frame only. D and trimming were read from the DNA, whereas the V and J calls and clone size are those reported in that table. The sample lists 100,000 to 150,000 clones, 85% occurring once. The germline V gene has CDR1 SGDLS and CDR2 YYNGEE. The CDR3 has 15 residues. J was trimmed by 0 bases and V by 1 base; bases with no gene match: 4. The genes are TRBV9 and TRBJ2-7, with 7 bases matching TRBD1. Sequenced input: peripheral blood. The TCR was taken from a man older than 75 with active or convalescent COVID-19. CDR3: CASSVMGTASYEQYF. CDR3 DNA: TGTGCCAGCAGCGTAATGGGGACAGCCTCCTACGAGCAGTACTTC.